Shown below are 11 T cell receptor beta chains from a single sample sequenced in a study of control samples from healthy donors and cancer patients (dated by TCRdb to between 2020 and 2021). The receptor library was made with the immunoSEQ multiplex PCR assay. TCRdb took this table from immuneACCESS and kept in-frame rearrangements with V and J called. Such tables lack part of the clones; where checked against another copy, unresolved V genes explain under half of the gap, and the rest is unexplained. The sample has more than 150,000 clones on record, 92% of them singletons. 0.68% of the sample belongs to the ten largest clones. Sequenced input: blood. These TCRs come from a woman aged 25 to 39 in good health.

In its sample, this clone was seen a few times. The chain employs TRBV5-5 and TRBJ2-7, with unresolved D. In germline, CDR1 is SGHKS, CDR2 YYEKEE (reference sequence). The CDR3 extends over 15 amino acids. V was pared by 0 bases and J by 1 base, with 11 bases between. The DNA of the CDR3 is TGTGCCAGCAGCTTGGCCGGTACACAGTCCTACGAGCAGTACTTC. The encoded protein is CASSLAGTQSYEQYF.

In this sample, this clone turned up once. V gene TRBV7-9 combines with J gene TRBJ2-3; 10 bases agree with TRBD2. With V trimmed by 1 base and J by 0 bases, 10 bases remained unmatched. Germline V gives CDR1 SEHNR, CDR2 FQNEAQ (reference sequence). CDR3 length equals 19 residues. The CDR3 loop reads CASSLGWTSGSTSTDTQYF. In DNA, the CDR3 is TGTGCCAGCAGCTTAGGCTGGACTAGCGGATCCACTAGCACAGATACGCAGTATTTT.

The chain recombines TRBV9 with TRBJ2-7, with TRBD2 matching 7 bases. There are 15 residues in the CDR3. V shed 0 bases and J 0 bases; nucleotides not matched to a gene: 3. The germline gives CDR1 SGDLS, CDR2 YYNGEE. CDR3 sequence (DNA): TGTGCCAGCAGCGTAGGCGGGAGCCTCTCCTACGAGCAGTACTTC. Translation gives CASSVGGSLSYEQYF.

This chain joins TRBV4-1 and TRBJ1-2; maybe TRBD1 (5 bases). The CDR3 runs to 15 residues. Trimming stripped 2 bases from V and 4 bases from J, with 14 bases between. Germline V gene data show CDR1 as MGHRA and CDR2 as YSYEKL. CDR3 sequence reads: CASSQPGTAIYGYTF. For the CDR3, the DNA is TGCGCCAGCAGCCAACCCGGGACGGCAATCTATGGCTACACCTTC.

V and J are TRBV6-2 or TRBV6-3 and TRBJ2-7, with a tentative D call TRBD2 (6 bases). CDR3 size: 14 residues. Trimming left V 4 bases short and J 3 bases short, with 13 bases between. Germline V gene sequence: CDR1 MNHEY, CDR2 SVGEGT. The CDR3 here is CASSSGLALYEQYF. The CDR3 bases are TGTGCCAGCAGTTCCGGGCTAGCGCTCTACGAGCAGTACTTC.

This clone was found a few times. This chain connects TRBV7-9 to TRBJ1-6, with D perhaps matching TRBD1 (6 bases). This CDR3 contains 14 residues. V lost 5 bases and J lost 9, with 14 bases in between. Germline V gene lookup returns CDR1 SEHNR and CDR2 FQNEAQ (reference sequence). CDR3 coding DNA: TGTGCCAGCAGCAAAACAGGGTTGGGTTCACCCCTCCACTTT. Translated: CASSKTGLGSPLHF.

The V and J genes are TRBV4-2 and TRBJ2-1; 12 bases fit TRBD2. CDR1 is LGHNA and CDR2 is YNFKEQ in the germline V gene. V trimming: 0 bases; J trimming: 8 bases; junction bases outside the gene matches: 11. The CDR3 consists of 18 residues. The CDR3 spells CASSQDLGASGGVDEQFF. CDR3 DNA sequence: TGTGCCAGCAGCCAAGATCTTGGTGCTAGCGGGGGGGTGGATGAGCAGTTCTTC.

V usage is TRBV4-1 and J usage is TRBJ1-2; no reliable D call. Germline V gene lookup returns CDR1 MGHRA and CDR2 YSYEKL. The V end lost 1 base, the J end lost 5 bases, and 20 bases lay between the germline ends. The CDR3 has 17 residues. The CDR3 loop is CASSQAQTRPRKYGYTF. The CDR3 region has the DNA TGCGCCAGCAGCCAAGCCCAAACTAGACCGAGAAAATATGGCTACACCTTC.

This rearrangement joins TRBV6-1 to TRBJ1-3; D not certain. The CDR3 length is 14 residues. V shed 3 bases and J shed 0 bases, with 6 bases lying between them. CDR1 is MNHNS, CDR2 SASEGT, per germline. The CDR3 loop is CASSDGSSGNTIYF. CDR3 nucleotide sequence: TGTGCCAGCAGTGACGGATCCTCTGGAAACACCATATATTTT.

This rearrangement joins TRBV4-3 to TRBJ2-7, with 7 positions matching TRBD2. CDR1 LGHNA and CDR2 YSLEER come from the germline V gene. CDR3 length: 15 residues. J gave up 2 bases and V 0 bases, and 4 bases lay outside the gene matches. CDR3 protein: CASSQDRGDPYEQYF. In nucleotides, the CDR3 is TGCGCCAGCAGCCAAGATCGGGGGGATCCCTACGAGCAGTACTTC.

V and J are TRBV7-9 and TRBJ1-2; 9 positions match TRBD1. CDR3 length: 14 residues. Trimming took 5 bases from V and 14 from J; bases not matched to a gene: 15. Germline V gene sequence: CDR1 SEHNR, CDR2 FQNEAQ (reference sequence). DNA of the CDR3: TGTGCCAGCAGCCCAGGCGGGACAGGGTCTGGAGAAACCTTC. The encoded protein is CASSPGGTGSGETF. Full variable domain (remainder filled in from reference TRBV7-9 and TRBJ1-2): DTGVSQNPRHKITKRGQNVTFRCDPISEHNRLYWYRQTLGQGPEFLTYFQNEAQLEKSRLLSDRFSAERPKGSFSTLEIQRTEQGDSAMYLCASSPGGTGSGETFGSGTRLTVV.